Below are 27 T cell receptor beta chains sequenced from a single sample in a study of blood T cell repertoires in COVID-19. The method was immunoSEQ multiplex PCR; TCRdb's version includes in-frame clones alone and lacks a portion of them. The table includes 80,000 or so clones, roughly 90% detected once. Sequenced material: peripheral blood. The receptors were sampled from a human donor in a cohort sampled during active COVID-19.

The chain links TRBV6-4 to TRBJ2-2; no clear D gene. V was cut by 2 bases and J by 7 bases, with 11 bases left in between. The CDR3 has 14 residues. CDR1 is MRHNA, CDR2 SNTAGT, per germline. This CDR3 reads CASSDVHTIGELFF. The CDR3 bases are TGTGCCAGCAGTGACGTCCACACTATCGGGGAGCTGTTTTTT.

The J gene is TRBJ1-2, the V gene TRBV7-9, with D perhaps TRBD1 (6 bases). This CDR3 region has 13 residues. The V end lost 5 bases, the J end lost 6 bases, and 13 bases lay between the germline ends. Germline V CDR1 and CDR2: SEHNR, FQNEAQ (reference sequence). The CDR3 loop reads CASSRPQGHGYTF. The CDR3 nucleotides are TGTGCCAGCAGCCGACCGCAGGGGCATGGCTACACCTTC.

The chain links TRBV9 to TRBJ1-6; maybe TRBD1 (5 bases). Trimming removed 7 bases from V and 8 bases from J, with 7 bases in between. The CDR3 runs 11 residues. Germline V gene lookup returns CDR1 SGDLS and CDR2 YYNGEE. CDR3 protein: CASGGDSPLHF. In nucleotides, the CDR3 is TGTGCCAGCGGGGGGGATTCACCCCTCCACTTT.

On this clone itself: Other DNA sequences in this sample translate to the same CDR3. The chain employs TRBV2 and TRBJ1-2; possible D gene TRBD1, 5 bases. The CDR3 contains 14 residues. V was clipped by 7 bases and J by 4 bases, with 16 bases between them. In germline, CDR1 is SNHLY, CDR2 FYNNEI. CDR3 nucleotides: TGTGCCAGCACGACCGTCCAGGGCGGCTATGGCTACACCTTC. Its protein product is CASTTVQGGYGYTF.

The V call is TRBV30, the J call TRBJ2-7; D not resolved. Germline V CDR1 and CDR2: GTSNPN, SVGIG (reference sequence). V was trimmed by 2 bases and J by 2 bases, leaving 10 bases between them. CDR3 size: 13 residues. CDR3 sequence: CAWSRGTTYEQYF. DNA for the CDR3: TGTGCCTGGAGTCGCGGAACAACCTACGAGCAGTACTTC.

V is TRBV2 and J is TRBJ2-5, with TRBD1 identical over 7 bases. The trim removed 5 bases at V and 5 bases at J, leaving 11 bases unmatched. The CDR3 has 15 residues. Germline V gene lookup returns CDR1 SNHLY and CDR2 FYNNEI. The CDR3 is CASSLTGLEGETQYF. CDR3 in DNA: TGTGCCAGCAGTTTGACAGGGTTAGAAGGGGAGACCCAGTACTTC.

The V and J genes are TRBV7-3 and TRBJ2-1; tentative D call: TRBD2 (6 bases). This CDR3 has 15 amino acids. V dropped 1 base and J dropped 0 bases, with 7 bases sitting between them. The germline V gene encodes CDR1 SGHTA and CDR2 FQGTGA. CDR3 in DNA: TGTGCCAGCAGCTTAAAGGGAGGCTCCTACAATGAGCAGTTCTTC. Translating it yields CASSLKGGSYNEQFF.

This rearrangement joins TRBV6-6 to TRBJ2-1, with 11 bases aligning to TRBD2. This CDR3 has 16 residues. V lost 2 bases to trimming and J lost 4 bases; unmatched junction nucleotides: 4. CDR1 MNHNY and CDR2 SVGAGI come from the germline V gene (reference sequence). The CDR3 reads CASSYLGTSGYNEQFF. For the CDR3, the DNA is TGTGCCAGCAGTTACCTAGGGACTAGCGGATACAATGAGCAGTTCTTC.

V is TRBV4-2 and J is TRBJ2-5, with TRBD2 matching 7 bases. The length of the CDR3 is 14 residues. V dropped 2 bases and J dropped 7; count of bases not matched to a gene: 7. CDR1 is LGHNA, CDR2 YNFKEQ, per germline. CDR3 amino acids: CASSQLAVGGTQYF. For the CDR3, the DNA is TGTGCCAGCAGCCAACTAGCGGTAGGAGGGACCCAGTACTTC.

In DNA, the CDR3 is TGTGCCAGCTTATCGAGCACCGGGGAGCTGTTTTTT. As protein: CASLSSTGELFF. The V gene is TRBV6-4, the J gene TRBJ2-2; D uncertain. CDR1 MRHNA and CDR2 SNTAGT come from the germline V gene. V was clipped by 8 bases and J by 4 bases, with 8 bases between them. The CDR3 is 12 residues long.

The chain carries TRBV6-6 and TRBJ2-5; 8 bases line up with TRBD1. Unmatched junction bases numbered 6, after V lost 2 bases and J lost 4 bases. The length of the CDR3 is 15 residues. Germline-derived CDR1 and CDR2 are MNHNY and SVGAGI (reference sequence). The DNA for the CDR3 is TGTGCCAGCAGTTACCAGCAGGGGGCGGGAGAGACCCAGTACTTC. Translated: CASSYQQGAGETQYF.

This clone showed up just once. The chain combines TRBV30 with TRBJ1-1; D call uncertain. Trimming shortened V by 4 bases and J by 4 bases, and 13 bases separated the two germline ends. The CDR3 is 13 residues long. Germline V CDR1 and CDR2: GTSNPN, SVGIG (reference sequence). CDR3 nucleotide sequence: TGTGCCTGGACCCGACTCTTGATCACTGAAGCTTTCTTT. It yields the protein CAWTRLLITEAFF. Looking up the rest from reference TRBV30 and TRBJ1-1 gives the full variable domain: SQTIHQWPATLVQPVGSPLSLECTVEGTSNPNLYWYRQAAGRGLQLLFYSVGIGQISSEVPQNLSASRPQDRQFILSSKKLLLSDSGFYLCAWTRLLITEAFFGQGTRLTVV.

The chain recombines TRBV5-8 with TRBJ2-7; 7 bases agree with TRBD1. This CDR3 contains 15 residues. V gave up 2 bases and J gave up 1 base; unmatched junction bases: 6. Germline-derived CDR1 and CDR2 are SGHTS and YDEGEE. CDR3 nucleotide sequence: TGTGCCAGCAGCTTCCCGGACAGGTTTTCCTACGAGCAGTACTTC. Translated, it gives CASSFPDRFSYEQYF.

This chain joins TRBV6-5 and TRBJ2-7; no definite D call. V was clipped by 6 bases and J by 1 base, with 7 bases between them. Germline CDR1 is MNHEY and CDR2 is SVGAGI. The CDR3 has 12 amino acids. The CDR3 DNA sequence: TGTGCCAGCAGCCAGGATTCCTACGAGCAGTACTTC. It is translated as CASSQDSYEQYF.

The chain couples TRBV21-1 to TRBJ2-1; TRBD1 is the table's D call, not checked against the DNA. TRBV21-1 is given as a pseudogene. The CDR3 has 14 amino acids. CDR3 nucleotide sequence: TGTGCCAGCAGCAGGACAGTCCCGTACAATGAGCAGTTCTTC. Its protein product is CASSRTVPYNEQFF.

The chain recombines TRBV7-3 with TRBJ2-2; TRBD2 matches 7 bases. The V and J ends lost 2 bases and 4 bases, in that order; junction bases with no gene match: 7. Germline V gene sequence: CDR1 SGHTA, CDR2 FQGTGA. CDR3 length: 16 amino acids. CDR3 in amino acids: CASSLPTSSPTGELFF. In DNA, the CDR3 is TGTGCCAGCAGCTTACCGACTAGCAGTCCCACCGGGGAGCTGTTTTTT.

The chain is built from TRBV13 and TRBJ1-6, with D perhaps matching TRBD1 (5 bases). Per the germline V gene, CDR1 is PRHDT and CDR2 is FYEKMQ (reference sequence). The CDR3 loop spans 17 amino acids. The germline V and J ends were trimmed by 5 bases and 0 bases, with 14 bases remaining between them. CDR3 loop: CASSGTSGHSYNSPLHF. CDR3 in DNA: TGTGCCAGCAGCGGGACTTCAGGTCACTCCTATAATTCACCCCTCCACTTT.

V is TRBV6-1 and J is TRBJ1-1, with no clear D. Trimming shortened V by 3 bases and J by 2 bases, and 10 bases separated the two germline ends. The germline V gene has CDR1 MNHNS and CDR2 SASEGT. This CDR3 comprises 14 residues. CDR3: CASSDRGDNTEAFF. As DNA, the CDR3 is TGTGCCAGCAGTGATCGAGGCGATAACACTGAAGCTTTCTTT.

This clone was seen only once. The CDR3 DNA is TGTGCCTGGAGTGATGTACTAGAAGGGGGTCCTGGAAACACCATATATTTT. This gives the protein CAWSDVLEGGPGNTIYF. The chain is built from TRBV30 and TRBJ1-3; D is possibly TRBD1 (6 bases). Germline values: CDR1 GTSNPN, CDR2 SVGIG (reference sequence). The V gene lost 1 base and the J gene lost 2 bases, with 18 bases spanning the gap. The CDR3 consists of 17 residues.

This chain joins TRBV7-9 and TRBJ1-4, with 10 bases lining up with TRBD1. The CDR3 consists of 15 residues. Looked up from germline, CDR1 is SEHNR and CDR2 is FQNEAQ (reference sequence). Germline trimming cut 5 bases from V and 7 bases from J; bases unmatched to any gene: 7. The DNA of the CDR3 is TGTGCCAGCAGCACAGACAGGGGGCTTGTTGAAAAACTGTTTTTT. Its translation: CASSTDRGLVEKLFF.

The CDR3 DNA sequence: TGTGCCACGAAAGTAGGACAGGGCAGGGGCTACACCTTC. Amino acid sequence: CATKVGQGRGYTF. The rearrangement uses TRBV6-5 and TRBJ1-2; 8 bases align to TRBD1. Germline V gene sequence: CDR1 MNHEY, CDR2 SVGAGI. The CDR3 is 13 amino acids. V lost 10 bases, J lost 8 bases, and 12 bases stayed unmatched.

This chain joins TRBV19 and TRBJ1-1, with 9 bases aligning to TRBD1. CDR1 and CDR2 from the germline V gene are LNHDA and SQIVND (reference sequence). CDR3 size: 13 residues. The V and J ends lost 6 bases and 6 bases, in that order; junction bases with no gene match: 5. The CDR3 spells CASSWTGAPEAFF. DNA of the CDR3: TGTGCCAGTAGCTGGACAGGGGCCCCTGAAGCTTTCTTT.

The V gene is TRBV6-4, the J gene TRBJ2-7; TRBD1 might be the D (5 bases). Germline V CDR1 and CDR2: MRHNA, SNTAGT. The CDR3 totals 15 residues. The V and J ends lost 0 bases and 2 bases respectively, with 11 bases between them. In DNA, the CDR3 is TGTGCCAGCAGTGACTCGCAGGGTGGAACCTACGAGCAGTACTTC. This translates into CASSDSQGGTYEQYF.

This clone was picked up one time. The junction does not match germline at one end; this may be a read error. The CDR3 reads CASSLDISTDTQYF. CDR3 in DNA: TGCGCCAGCAGTTTGGATATTAGCACAGATACGCAGTATTTT. This chain links TRBV5-1 with TRBJ2-3, with unresolved D. The CDR3 runs to 14 residues. The germline CDR1 and CDR2 sequences are SGHRS and YFSETQ. Complete variable domain (other parts from reference TRBV5-1 and TRBJ2-3): KAGVTQTPRYLIKTRGQQVTLSCSPISGHRSVSWYQQTPGQGLQFLFEYFSETQRNKGNFPGRFSGRQFSNSRSEMNVSTLELGDSALYLCASSLDISTDTQYFGPGTRLTVL.

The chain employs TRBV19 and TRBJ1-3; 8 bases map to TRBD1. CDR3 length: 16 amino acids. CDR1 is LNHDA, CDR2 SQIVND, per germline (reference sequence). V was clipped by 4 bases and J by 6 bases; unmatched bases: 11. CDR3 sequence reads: CASSNPGQENLNTIYF. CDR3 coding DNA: TGTGCCAGTAGTAACCCGGGACAGGAGAACCTAAACACCATATATTTT.

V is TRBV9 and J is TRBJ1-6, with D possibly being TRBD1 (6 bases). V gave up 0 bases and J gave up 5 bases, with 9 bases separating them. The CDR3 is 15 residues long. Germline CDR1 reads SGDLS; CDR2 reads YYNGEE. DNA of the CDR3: TGTGCCAGCAGCGTAGAGACAGGTGATAATTCACCCCTCCACTTT. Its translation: CASSVETGDNSPLHF.

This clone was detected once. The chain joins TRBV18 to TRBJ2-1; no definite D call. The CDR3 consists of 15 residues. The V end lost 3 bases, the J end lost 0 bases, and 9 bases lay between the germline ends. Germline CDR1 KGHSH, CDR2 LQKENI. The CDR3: CASSPRRVSYNEQFF. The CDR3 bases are TGTGCCAGCTCACCTCGACGGGTCTCCTACAATGAGCAGTTCTTC.